This entry describes one T cell receptor beta chain. TCRdb keeps only in-frame clones here, not all; method: immunoSEQ multiplex PCR. The top ten hold approximately 5% of the sample, which has approximately 38,000 clones, 92% seen once. This specimen comes from a study of T cell changes during pregnancy in multiple sclerosis. The germline CDR1 and CDR2 sequences are SGHTA and FQGNSA. The length of the CDR3 is 12 residues. Trimming cost V 3 bases and J 7 bases, with 10 bases left between them. The chain has TRBV7-2 and TRBJ2-7; D is perhaps TRBD1 (6 bases). The sequence was collected from a female donor with multiple sclerosis, enrolled in a pregnancy study. Source: CD8+ T cells from peripheral blood mononuclear cells, taken in the third trimester of pregnancy. The CDR3 here is CASSLPGDEQYF. In DNA, the CDR3 is TGTGCCAGCAGCTTGCCAGGGGATGAGCAGTACTTC.